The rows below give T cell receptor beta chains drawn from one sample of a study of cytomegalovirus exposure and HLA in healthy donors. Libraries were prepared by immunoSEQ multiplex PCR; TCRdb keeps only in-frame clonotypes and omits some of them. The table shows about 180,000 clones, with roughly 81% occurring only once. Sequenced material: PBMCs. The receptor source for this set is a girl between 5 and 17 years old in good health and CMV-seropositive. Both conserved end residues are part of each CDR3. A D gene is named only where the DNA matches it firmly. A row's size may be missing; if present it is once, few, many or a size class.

CDR3 DNA: TGCAGCGTTACAGGGGTCTCTGGGGCCAACGTCCTGACTTTC
CDR3 protein: CSVTGVSGANVLTF
clone size: .
D gene: TRBD1
J gene: TRBJ2-6
CDR3 length: 14
V gene: TRBV29-1

CDR3 DNA: TGTGCCAGCAGCTTAGCGATACAGGCCGGCAATGAGCAGTTCTTC
CDR3 protein: CASSLAIQAGNEQFF
clone size: .
D gene: .
J gene: TRBJ2-1
CDR3 length: 15
V gene: TRBV7-9

CDR3 DNA: TGTGCCAGCAGCTTAGGAGGGCAGGCCGTCACAGATACGCAGTATTTT
CDR3 protein: CASSLGGQAVTDTQYF
clone size: .
D gene: .
J gene: TRBJ2-3
CDR3 length: 16
V gene: TRBV7-9

CDR3 DNA: TGTGCCATCAGTTCGGGGGAAAGGCCCTACGAGCAGTACTTC
CDR3 protein: CAISSGERPYEQYF
clone size: .
D gene: .
J gene: TRBJ2-7
CDR3 length: 14
V gene: TRBV10-3

CDR3 DNA: TGTGCCAGCACCCCGGGACTCAACACTGAAGCTTTCTTT
CDR3 protein: CASTPGLNTEAFF
clone size: .
D gene: .
J gene: TRBJ1-1
CDR3 length: 13
V gene: TRBV2

CDR3 DNA: TGCAGTGCTAGGGTTGGGCTCGGCTACACCTTC
CDR3 protein: CSARVGLGYTF
clone size: once
D gene: .
J gene: TRBJ1-2
CDR3 length: 11
V gene: TRBV20-1

CDR3 DNA: TGTGCCAGCAGTTACCAGGGGGCGGGAGGCTACACCTTC
CDR3 protein: CASSYQGAGGYTF
clone size: once
D gene: TRBD1
J gene: TRBJ1-2
CDR3 length: 13
V gene: TRBV6-5

CDR3 DNA: TGTGCCAGCCGGGGAGGTTATAATTCACCCCTCCACTTT
CDR3 protein: CASRGGYNSPLHF
clone size: .
D gene: .
J gene: TRBJ1-6
CDR3 length: 13
V gene: TRBV25-1

CDR3 DNA: TGTGCCAGCTCACCTTCGATGACGGGGGGGCCTAGAGTCGCCTACGAGCAGTACTTC
CDR3 protein: CASSPSMTGGPRVAYEQYF
clone size: .
D gene: TRBD2
J gene: TRBJ2-7
CDR3 length: 19
V gene: TRBV18

CDR3 DNA: TGCGCCAGCAGCTTGGCTCCGACTAGCGGGGTGGGGACCCAGTACTTC
CDR3 protein: CASSLAPTSGVGTQYF
clone size: .
D gene: TRBD2
J gene: TRBJ2-5
CDR3 length: 16
V gene: TRBV5-1

CDR3 DNA: TGTGCCAGCAGTTTAAGGTCAGGGGGGCTCTCCTACGAGCAGTACTTC
CDR3 protein: CASSLRSGGLSYEQYF
clone size: .
D gene: .
J gene: TRBJ2-7
CDR3 length: 16
V gene: TRBV28

CDR3 DNA: TGCGCCAGCAGCTTTACGGGGTCCAATGAAAAACTGTTTTTT
CDR3 protein: CASSFTGSNEKLFF
clone size: .
D gene: .
J gene: TRBJ1-4
CDR3 length: 14
V gene: TRBV5-1

CDR3 DNA: TGTGCCAGCAGACCAACACGCGCGGAACAGCCCCAGCATTTT
CDR3 protein: CASRPTRAEQPQHF
clone size: once
D gene: .
J gene: TRBJ1-5
CDR3 length: 14
V gene: TRBV27

CDR3 DNA: TGCGCCAGCAGCCGAGGACTAGCGGAGCAGTACTTC
CDR3 protein: CASSRGLAEQYF
clone size: .
D gene: TRBD2
J gene: TRBJ2-7
CDR3 length: 12
V gene: TRBV5-1

CDR3 DNA: TGTGCCAGCAGTCTCAGCTCCTACAATGAGCAGTTCTTC
CDR3 protein: CASSLSSYNEQFF
clone size: .
D gene: .
J gene: TRBJ2-1
CDR3 length: 13
V gene: TRBV2

CDR3 DNA: TGTGCCAGCAGTTACTCGTCGGGAGTCACTGAAGCTTTCTTT
CDR3 protein: CASSYSSGVTEAFF
clone size: .
D gene: .
J gene: TRBJ1-1
CDR3 length: 14
V gene: TRBV6-6

CDR3 DNA: TGCGCCAGCAGTCGTCCAGGGGCCTACGAGCAGTACTTC
CDR3 protein: CASSRPGAYEQYF
clone size: few
D gene: .
J gene: TRBJ2-7
CDR3 length: 13
V gene: TRBV4-1

CDR3 DNA: TGTGCCAGCAGCCGAGGGGTACAGGGCGGTTGGACCGGGGAGCTGTTTTTT
CDR3 protein: CASSRGVQGGWTGELFF
clone size: .
D gene: .
J gene: TRBJ2-2
CDR3 length: 17
V gene: TRBV7-2

CDR3 DNA: TGCGCCAGCAGCCAACCACGACAGGCCCTGTATGGCTACACCTTC
CDR3 protein: CASSQPRQALYGYTF
clone size: .
D gene: .
J gene: TRBJ1-2
CDR3 length: 15
V gene: TRBV4-1

CDR3 DNA: TGTGCCAGCAGGGCCCCGACAGGGAGGGAGCTGTTTTTT
CDR3 protein: CASRAPTGRELFF
clone size: .
D gene: TRBD1
J gene: TRBJ2-2
CDR3 length: 13
V gene: TRBV2

CDR3 DNA: TGTGCCTGCCGGGGGGGGCTTGGTGAAGCTTTCTTT
CDR3 protein: CACRGGLGEAFF
clone size: .
D gene: .
J gene: TRBJ1-1
CDR3 length: 12
V gene: TRBV19

CDR3 DNA: TGTGCCAGCAGCTTCGGCGGGGGGAGGGGTGAGCAGTTCTTC
CDR3 protein: CASSFGGGRGEQFF
clone size: once
D gene: TRBD2
J gene: TRBJ2-1
CDR3 length: 14
V gene: TRBV11-1

CDR3 DNA: TGTGCCAGCACCTTCTTAAGGGACAGCTCCTACAATGAGCAGTTCTTC
CDR3 protein: CASTFLRDSSYNEQFF
clone size: .
D gene: TRBD1
J gene: TRBJ2-1
CDR3 length: 16
V gene: TRBV7-9

CDR3 DNA: TGCGCCAGCAGCCGGGACAGATCCTACGAGCAGTACTTC
CDR3 protein: CASSRDRSYEQYF
clone size: .
D gene: TRBD1
J gene: TRBJ2-7
CDR3 length: 13
V gene: TRBV10-2

CDR3 DNA: TGTGCCAGCAGTGAAACTAGCGGGCTCTACGAGCAGTACTTC
CDR3 protein: CASSETSGLYEQYF
clone size: .
D gene: TRBD2
J gene: TRBJ2-7
CDR3 length: 14
V gene: TRBV6-1

CDR3 DNA: TGTGCCATCAGTGATTCCGGCCGGGAGTACAATGAGCAGTTCTTC
CDR3 protein: CAISDSGREYNEQFF
clone size: .
D gene: .
J gene: TRBJ2-1
CDR3 length: 15
V gene: TRBV10-3

CDR3 DNA: TGTGCCAGGTCGGTCATGAACTATGGCTACACCTTC
CDR3 protein: CARSVMNYGYTF
clone size: once
D gene: .
J gene: TRBJ1-2
CDR3 length: 12
V gene: TRBV6-4

CDR3 DNA: TGTGCCAGCAGCTTCCTCCAGGGCTATGGTTACACCTTC
CDR3 protein: CASSFLQGYGYTF
clone size: .
D gene: .
J gene: TRBJ1-2
CDR3 length: 13
V gene: TRBV5-4

CDR3 DNA: TGTGCCAGCACGCCTCAGGGCGTTCAGCCCCAGCATTTT
CDR3 protein: CASTPQGVQPQHF
clone size: few
D gene: .
J gene: TRBJ1-5
CDR3 length: 13
V gene: TRBV2

CDR3 DNA: TGTGCCAGCAGCCCTGACAGGGGATCTGGAAACACCATATATTTT
CDR3 protein: CASSPDRGSGNTIYF
clone size: .
D gene: TRBD1
J gene: TRBJ1-3
CDR3 length: 15
V gene: TRBV28

CDR3 DNA: TGTGCCATCAGTGAGTTTGGACAGACCTACGAGCAGTACTTC
CDR3 protein: CAISEFGQTYEQYF
clone size: .
D gene: .
J gene: TRBJ2-7
CDR3 length: 14
V gene: TRBV10-3

CDR3 DNA: TGTGCCAGCAGCCCAACGACAGGATCGGGCAATCAGCCCCAGCATTTT
CDR3 protein: CASSPTTGSGNQPQHF
clone size: .
D gene: .
J gene: TRBJ1-5
CDR3 length: 16
V gene: TRBV11-2

CDR3 DNA: TGTGCCAGTAAAGGGGATTGGCCTGGAAACACCATATATTTT
CDR3 protein: CASKGDWPGNTIYF
clone size: .
D gene: .
J gene: TRBJ1-3
CDR3 length: 14
V gene: TRBV19

CDR3 DNA: TGTGCCACCAGCAGAGAGGGGACAGACTATGGCTACACCTTC
CDR3 protein: CATSREGTDYGYTF
clone size: .
D gene: TRBD1
J gene: TRBJ1-2
CDR3 length: 14
V gene: TRBV15

CDR3 DNA: TGTGCCAGCAGTGAAGCAAACTGGGGACAGGCGTCCTACGAGCAGTACTTC
CDR3 protein: CASSEANWGQASYEQYF
clone size: .
D gene: TRBD1
J gene: TRBJ2-7
CDR3 length: 17
V gene: TRBV6-1

CDR3 DNA: TGTGCCAGCTCACCCTGGACAGGGAGTACTGAAGCTTTCTTT
CDR3 protein: CASSPWTGSTEAFF
clone size: .
D gene: TRBD1
J gene: TRBJ1-1
CDR3 length: 14
V gene: TRBV18

CDR3 DNA: TGCGCCAGCAGCCAACCCTCCGGGACAGCGGTACCGCAGTTCTTC
CDR3 protein: CASSQPSGTAVPQFF
clone size: .
D gene: TRBD1
J gene: TRBJ2-1
CDR3 length: 15
V gene: TRBV4-1

CDR3 DNA: TGTGCCAGCAGTGAATCGGAGGGTCTGAGAGAAAAACTGTTTTTT
CDR3 protein: CASSESEGLREKLFF
clone size: medium-sized
D gene: .
J gene: TRBJ1-4
CDR3 length: 15
V gene: TRBV25-1

CDR3 DNA: TGTGCCAGCAGTGGGGACTGGGACTATGGCTACACCTTC
CDR3 protein: CASSGDWDYGYTF
clone size: once
D gene: .
J gene: TRBJ1-2
CDR3 length: 13
V gene: TRBV6-5

CDR3 DNA: TGTGCCAGCAGCTTAGTTCTCAGGAATGAGCAGTTCTTC
CDR3 protein: CASSLVLRNEQFF
clone size: .
D gene: .
J gene: TRBJ2-1
CDR3 length: 13
V gene: TRBV11-2

CDR3 DNA: TGTGCCAGCAGCGTAAATACTGGAAACACCATATATTTT
CDR3 protein: CASSVNTGNTIYF
clone size: .
D gene: .
J gene: TRBJ1-3
CDR3 length: 13
V gene: TRBV9

CDR3 DNA: TGCGCCAGGGTAAACTGGGCCTCCTACGAGCAGTACTTC
CDR3 protein: CARVNWASYEQYF
clone size: .
D gene: .
J gene: TRBJ2-7
CDR3 length: 13
V gene: TRBV23-1

CDR3 DNA: TGCAGTGAAGATGGCATATGCATATATTTT
CDR3 protein: CSEDGICIYF
clone size: .
D gene: .
J gene: TRBJ1-3
CDR3 length: 10
V gene: TRBV20-1

CDR3 DNA: TGTGCCAGCAGCTCACACCAAGGAACAGGGTTTGATGGCTACACCTTC
CDR3 protein: CASSSHQGTGFDGYTF
clone size: few
D gene: .
J gene: TRBJ1-2
CDR3 length: 16
V gene: TRBV11-2

CDR3 DNA: TGCGCCAGCAGCTCGGGGACAGTTTATGGCTACACCTTC
CDR3 protein: CASSSGTVYGYTF
clone size: .
D gene: TRBD1
J gene: TRBJ1-2
CDR3 length: 13
V gene: TRBV5-1

CDR3 DNA: TGTGCCAGCAGCCTGGACAACTCCTATGGCTACACCTTC
CDR3 protein: CASSLDNSYGYTF
clone size: .
D gene: .
J gene: TRBJ1-2
CDR3 length: 13
V gene: TRBV11-2

CDR3 DNA: TGTGCCTGGAGTGAACGGGTTACCTCTGGAAACACCATATATTTT
CDR3 protein: CAWSERVTSGNTIYF
clone size: once
D gene: .
J gene: TRBJ1-3
CDR3 length: 15
V gene: TRBV30

CDR3 DNA: TGTGCCAGCAGCTTCGCAGGGTCTATTCCGGGTGAAAAACTGTTTTTT
CDR3 protein: CASSFAGSIPGEKLFF
clone size: .
D gene: .
J gene: TRBJ1-4
CDR3 length: 16
V gene: TRBV7-9

CDR3 DNA: TGTGCCAGCAGTGAAGGTAGGGGCACTGAAGCTTTCTTT
CDR3 protein: CASSEGRGTEAFF
clone size: .
D gene: .
J gene: TRBJ1-1
CDR3 length: 13
V gene: TRBV6-1

CDR3 DNA: TGTGCCATTGGAGGGACAGGTGATGAGACCCAGTACTTC
CDR3 protein: CAIGGTGDETQYF
clone size: .
D gene: TRBD1
J gene: TRBJ2-5
CDR3 length: 13
V gene: TRBV6-6

CDR3 DNA: TGTGCCAGCGCCGTAAACAGGGAAACTGGAAACACCATATATTTT
CDR3 protein: CASAVNRETGNTIYF
clone size: .
D gene: .
J gene: TRBJ1-3
CDR3 length: 15
V gene: TRBV18

CDR3 DNA: TGTGCCAGCAGCGTAGAGGCGGGAACTTACGAGCAGTACTTC
CDR3 protein: CASSVEAGTYEQYF
clone size: .
D gene: .
J gene: TRBJ2-7
CDR3 length: 14
V gene: TRBV9

CDR3 DNA: TGTGCCAGCAGCTTGGGACTAGTCGAGTTCTTC
CDR3 protein: CASSLGLVEFF
clone size: .
D gene: TRBD2
J gene: TRBJ2-1
CDR3 length: 11
V gene: TRBV7-2

CDR3 DNA: TGTGCCAGCAGCTCTCGACTAGGTTCCGATACGCAGTATTTT
CDR3 protein: CASSSRLGSDTQYF
clone size: .
D gene: .
J gene: TRBJ2-3
CDR3 length: 14
V gene: TRBV7-8

CDR3 DNA: TGTGCCAGCAGCCACATTAGCGGGGGAACCGGGGAGCTGTTTTTT
CDR3 protein: CASSHISGGTGELFF
clone size: .
D gene: TRBD2
J gene: TRBJ2-2
CDR3 length: 15
V gene: TRBV7-9

CDR3 DNA: TGTGCCAGCAGTTCCCACAGCCCGGGGGGCGTTTACGAGCAGTACTTC
CDR3 protein: CASSSHSPGGVYEQYF
clone size: .
D gene: .
J gene: TRBJ2-7
CDR3 length: 16
V gene: TRBV27

CDR3 DNA: TGTGCCAGCAGACGGGGACAGGACCTTTCCTACGAGCAGTACTTC
CDR3 protein: CASRRGQDLSYEQYF
clone size: .
D gene: TRBD1
J gene: TRBJ2-7
CDR3 length: 15
V gene: TRBV6-5

CDR3 DNA: TGCGCCAGCAGCTTGGAGGGGGCGAGAGGCTACACCTTC
CDR3 protein: CASSLEGARGYTF
clone size: .
D gene: TRBD1
J gene: TRBJ1-2
CDR3 length: 13
V gene: TRBV5-1

CDR3 DNA: TGTGCCAGCAGCACTAGCGGAAGCATCACAGATACGCAGTATTTT
CDR3 protein: CASSTSGSITDTQYF
clone size: .
D gene: TRBD2
J gene: TRBJ2-3
CDR3 length: 15
V gene: TRBV5-6